The clone carrying this T cell receptor (beta chain) was seen a handful of times. TCRdb keeps only in-frame clones here, not all; method: immunoSEQ multiplex PCR. The table shows around 78,000 clones, with roughly three quarters occurring only once. With 9 bases clipped from V and 5 bases from J, the junction kept 12 bases outside the gene matches. The CDR3 is made up of 15 amino acids. Per germline, CDR1 LNHDA and CDR2 SQIVND (reference sequence). This specimen belongs to a study of early stage breast cancer tumors. The chain employs TRBV19 and TRBJ2-2, with 7 positions matching TRBD2. The receptor's source is a person aged 55 to 75 with breast cancer. The specimen sequenced was blood. The CDR3 region is CASDKGLFPTGELFF. The DNA of the CDR3 is TGTGCCAGCGATAAGGGACTATTTCCAACCGGGGAGCTGTTTTTT. Looking up the rest from reference TRBV19 and TRBJ2-2 gives the full variable domain: DGGITQSPKYLFRKEGQNVTLSCEQNLNHDAMYWYRQDPGQGLRLIYYSQIVNDFQKGDIAEGYSVSREKKESFPLTVTSAQKNPTAFYLCASDKGLFPTGELFFGEGSRLTVL.